The rows below give T cell receptor beta chains drawn from one sample of a study of CD8+CD57+ T cells in acquired aplastic anemia. TCRdb redid the calling of the reads with MiXCR, one entry per CDR3 protein. The sample includes about 220,000 distinct CDR3 sequences, 34% of them seen just once. The sequenced material came from sorted CD4+, CD8+, or CD8+CD57+ T cells (not recorded which) from PBMCs. These receptors were taken from a human donor in good health, serving as a control. Both conserved end residues are part of each CDR3. The D gene is left open where the match is weak. Clone size, where shown, is once, few, many, or a class for clones that have expanded.

many,TRBJ1-2,TRBV14,-,CASSQDRGSNYGYTF,TGTGCCAGCAGCCAAGATAGGGGGTCAAACTATGGCTACACCTTC
-,TRBJ2-2,TRBV24-1,-,CATSDSTGELFF,TGTGCCACCAGTGACTCGACAGGGGAGCTGTTTTTT
-,TRBJ2-5,TRBV2,TRBD2,CASSTGTSRQTQYF,TGTGCCAGCAGTACAGGGACTAGCAGACAGACCCAGTACTTC
many,TRBJ1-2,TRBV15,TRBD1,CATSTGQGNYGYTF,TGTGCCACCAGCACGGGACAGGGGAACTATGGCTACACCTTC
many,TRBJ1-1,TRBV10-1,-,CASSEIQGGEAFF,TGCGCCAGCAGTGAGATTCAGGGCGGTGAAGCTTTCTTT
few,TRBJ2-3,TRBV11-1,TRBD2,CASSHPSGDLGDTQYF,TGTGCCAGCAGCCACCCTAGCGGGGATCTTGGTGATACGCAGTATTTT
many,TRBJ2-2,TRBV7-2,-,CASSFRRFGELFF,TGTGCCAGCAGCTTCCGACGTTTCGGGGAGCTGTTTTTT
-,TRBJ1-2,TRBV11-2,-,CASSLGLILPSGFYGYTF,TGTGCCAGCAGCTTAGGCCTAATCTTACCGTCCGGATTCTATGGCTACACCTTC
-,TRBJ2-1,TRBV19,-,CASSIDLSKLLVPYNEQFF,TGTGCCAGTAGTATAGATCTATCCAAGCTCCTTGTTCCCTACAATGAGCAGTTCTTC
-,TRBJ2-7,TRBV7-9,-,CASSLFSVDGYEQYF,TGTGCCAGCAGCTTATTTTCCGTGGACGGCTACGAGCAGTACTTC